The 31 T cell receptor beta chains in this list originate from one sample, sequenced in a study of CD8 T cells in Susac syndrome. Random hexamers served to reverse transcribe about 0.45 to 1 ug RNA. MiXCR, run by TCRdb on the immunoSEQ multiplex PCR reads, gives a single entry per CDR3 protein. The data contain under 150,000 distinct CDR3 sequences, roughly 94% of them seen just once; the ten biggest clones take up about 0.14%. The sequencing input was CD4+ T cells from PBMCs. The source is a human donor with Susac syndrome.

The chain joins TRBV9 to TRBJ2-2; a possible D gene is TRBD2 (6 bases). CDR1 SGDLS and CDR2 YYNGEE come from the germline V gene. Trimming removed 0 bases at V and 0 bases at J, with 9 bases between. This CDR3 spans 16 amino acids. The CDR3, as DNA: TGTGCCAGCAGCGTAGGTGTAGCGGCGAACACCGGGGAGCTGTTTTTT. Protein sequence: CASSVGVAANTGELFF.

This chain uses TRBV29-1 with TRBJ2-1, with D maybe TRBD2 (5 bases). V was pared by 4 bases and J by 0 bases, with 10 bases between. This CDR3 has 14 amino acids. Germline V gene lookup returns CDR1 SQVTM and CDR2 ANQGSEA. Here the CDR3 reads CSVVARGSYNEQFF. The CDR3, as DNA: TGCAGCGTTGTAGCGAGAGGCTCCTACAATGAGCAGTTCTTC.

V and J are TRBV10-3 and TRBJ2-5; 8 bases are a match to TRBD2. CDR1 and CDR2 from the germline V gene are ENHRY and SYGVKD. The CDR3 is 15 amino acids. Trimming at V came to 3 bases and at J to 1 base, leaving 4 bases not matched to a gene. This CDR3 is CAISDLAGTQETQYF. The CDR3 nucleotides read TGTGCCATCAGTGACTTAGCGGGGACCCAAGAGACCCAGTACTTC.

This sequence joins TRBV2 and TRBJ2-3; the match to TRBD1 covers 7 bases. Looked up from germline, CDR1 is SNHLY and CDR2 is FYNNEI. V was pared by 8 bases and J by 1 base, with 6 bases of the junction left unmatched. The CDR3 sequence is 14 residues long. CDR3 DNA sequence: TGTGCCAGCTCAAGGGGGCTAGGCACAGATACGCAGTATTTT. Encoded protein: CASSRGLGTDTQYF.

This chain connects TRBV12-3 or TRBV12-4 to TRBJ2-7; D ambiguous. The CDR3 is made up of 15 amino acids. With 3 bases removed from V and 3 bases from J, the gap between germline ends came to 15 bases. CDR3 DNA: TGTGCCAGCAGTTTTTACGGGTCTGGGGACTACGAGCAGTACTTC. Translation: CASSFYGSGDYEQYF.

The V and J genes are TRBV28 and TRBJ1-5; D is ambiguous. The V and J ends lost 3 bases and 4 bases respectively, with 7 bases between them. This CDR3 has 13 amino acids. Germline loops: CDR1 MDHEN, CDR2 SYDVKM. The CDR3 protein is CASSLSRNQPQHF. The DNA for the CDR3 is TGTGCCAGCAGTTTGAGCCGGAATCAGCCCCAGCATTTT.

This rearrangement joins TRBV6-5 to TRBJ1-2; D gene ambiguous. This CDR3 is 15 amino acids long. From germline, CDR1 is MNHEY and CDR2 SVGAGI. Trimming pared 5 bases from V and 6 bases from J, leaving 19 bases between. This CDR3 reads CASSPGTGRRNGYTF. CDR3 bases: TGTGCCAGCAGTCCCGGAACCGGGAGGAGGAATGGCTACACCTTC.

This chain joins TRBV3-1 and TRBJ1-1; D is uncertain. Germline assignment: CDR1 LGHDT and CDR2 YNNKEL (reference sequence). Trimming shortened V by 1 base and J by 0 bases, and 6 bases separated the two germline ends. CDR3 length equals 14 residues. The DNA for the CDR3 is TGTGCCAGCAGCCAAGCCAGGATGAACACTGAAGCTTTCTTT. As protein: CASSQARMNTEAFF.

In its sample, this clonotype was seen once. Here the CDR3 DNA reads TGTGCCAGCAGCCAAGTCAGAGAGGTTCGTCAGCCCCAGCATTTT. Translated: CASSQVREVRQPQHF. V gene TRBV3-1 combines with J gene TRBJ1-5, with no clear D. The ends were cut back, 1 base at V and 6 bases at J, with 13 bases in the middle. CDR3 size: 15 residues. In germline, CDR1 is LGHDT, CDR2 YNNKEL (reference sequence).

CDR3 amino acids: CASSSPRTALRKEQYF. The CDR3 coding sequence is TGTGCCAGCAGTTCGCCAAGGACAGCTCTACGGAAGGAGCAGTACTTC. The rearrangement links TRBV28 to TRBJ2-7; tentative D call: TRBD1 (6 bases). Germline lookup yields CDR1 MDHEN and CDR2 SYDVKM. The V end was cut by 4 bases, the J end by 7 bases, with 23 bases between. The CDR3 is 16 amino acids.

The chain employs TRBV28 and TRBJ1-5, with 9 bases identical to TRBD1. The trim removed 6 bases at V and 1 base at J, leaving 13 bases unmatched. Germline V gene lookup returns CDR1 MDHEN and CDR2 SYDVKM. The CDR3 sequence is 18 residues long. The CDR3 nucleotides are TGTGCCAGCAGAACAAAGACAGGGGGACGGGACAGCAATCAGCCCCAGCATTTT. Translating gives CASRTKTGGRDSNQPQHF.

The chain combines TRBV20-1 with TRBJ2-3; 13 bases are shared with TRBD2. The germline CDR1 and CDR2 sequences are DFQATT and SNEGSKA (reference sequence). The CDR3 is made up of 14 amino acids. V lost 5 bases and J lost 3; bases outside the gene matches: 2. CDR3 loop: CSAPLAGGTDTQYF. CDR3 in DNA: TGCAGTGCTCCACTAGCGGGAGGGACAGATACGCAGTATTTT.

V usage is TRBV29-1 and J usage is TRBJ1-1; D gene unclear. CDR1 and CDR2 from the germline V gene are SQVTM and ANQGSEA. This CDR3 contains 11 residues. V lost 1 base, J lost 1 base, and 1 base lay in between. Here the CDR3 reads CSVEGNTEAFF. The CDR3 DNA is TGCAGCGTTGAAGGGAACACTGAAGCTTTCTTT.

This chain uses TRBV20-1 with TRBJ1-2; D gene ambiguous. Per the germline V gene, CDR1 is DFQATT and CDR2 is SNEGSKA (reference sequence). Trimming pared 5 bases from V and 0 bases from J, leaving 7 bases between. The CDR3 sequence is 12 residues long. The CDR3 loop is CSADGTNYGYTF. The DNA of the CDR3 is TGCAGTGCTGACGGAACTAACTATGGCTACACCTTC.

V gene TRBV20-1 combines with J gene TRBJ2-3; D unclear. Germline assignment: CDR1 DFQATT and CDR2 SNEGSKA (reference sequence). The CDR3 contains 15 residues. The CDR3 sequence: CSGYLDSGSTDTQYF. The CDR3 DNA reads as TGCAGCGGTTACCTCGATTCCGGGAGCACAGATACGCAGTATTTT.

A note on this clonotype: Its ends do not fully match the called genes, so a read error is possible. The V gene is TRBV2, the J gene TRBJ2-5, with a weak D call TRBD1 (6 bases). Per germline, CDR1 SNHLY and CDR2 FYNNEI. This CDR3 comprises 14 residues. CDR3 region: CASSARTAQKTQYF. The DNA of the CDR3 is TGTGCCAGCAGTGCCAGGACAGCCCAAAAGACCCAGTACTTC.

The rearrangement uses TRBV20-1 and TRBJ2-3; 11 bases align to TRBD2. Germline V gene data show CDR1 as DFQATT and CDR2 as SNEGSKA (reference sequence). The V and J ends lost 5 bases and 3 bases, in that order; junction bases with no gene match: 10. This CDR3 region has 16 residues. CDR3 protein: CSAHLPRLAGTDTQYF. Written as DNA, the CDR3 is TGCAGTGCTCACCTCCCTCGACTAGCGGGAACAGATACGCAGTATTTT.

The CDR3 DNA reads TGTGCCAGCACCATGACAGCAACTAATGAAAAACTGTTTTTT. Amino acids: CASTMTATNEKLFF. The chain employs TRBV25-1 and TRBJ1-4, with D perhaps TRBD1 (5 bases). The CDR3 spans 14 residues. CDR1 is MGHDK and CDR2 is SYGVNS in the germline V gene. The V end was cut by 7 bases, the J end by 0 bases, with 9 bases between.

The rearrangement joins TRBV21-1 to TRBJ1-2; the table's D call, TRBD1, has no DNA check behind it. TRBV21-1 is given as a pseudogene. CDR3 size: 15 residues. The CDR3 sequence is CASSKEKVRGCGYTF. CDR3 nucleotide sequence: TGTGCCAGCAGCAAAGAGAAGGTCAGGGGATGTGGCTACACCTTC.

This chain connects TRBV18 to TRBJ2-3, with 9 bases fitting TRBD1. J lost 1 base, V lost 9 bases, and 2 bases had no gene match. This CDR3 spans 13 amino acids. Germline CDR1 KGHSH, CDR2 LQKENI. Here the CDR3 DNA reads TGTGCCAGTCGGGACAGGGGCACAGATACGCAGTATTTT. It specifies CASRDRGTDTQYF.

V usage is TRBV19 and J usage is TRBJ2-1, with TRBD1 as a possible D gene (6 bases). The CDR3 is made up of 13 amino acids. Per germline, CDR1 LNHDA and CDR2 SQIVND (reference sequence). V was cut by 4 bases and J by 8 bases, with 12 bases left in between. In DNA form, the CDR3 reads TGTGCCAGTAGTACGAACAGGGTGGATGAGCAGTTCTTC. It yields the protein CASSTNRVDEQFF.

The V call is TRBV29-1, the J call TRBJ1-1; D unclear. The germline V and J ends were trimmed by 0 bases and 1 base, with 9 bases remaining between them. This CDR3 spans 14 amino acids. CDR1 and CDR2 from the germline V gene are SQVTM and ANQGSEA. The CDR3 here is CSVEDGRGNTEAFF. CDR3 in DNA: TGCAGCGTTGAAGATGGTCGGGGGAACACTGAAGCTTTCTTT.

The V and J genes are TRBV2 and TRBJ2-2; D is perhaps TRBD1 (6 bases). The CDR3 is made up of 13 amino acids. Deletions cut 10 bases from V and 4 bases from J, with 13 bases between. Germline V gives CDR1 SNHLY, CDR2 FYNNEI. The CDR3 DNA reads TGTGCCACATCTACAGGGCCCACCGGGGAGCTGTTTTTT. Translating it yields CATSTGPTGELFF.

This sequence joins TRBV20-1 and TRBJ2-2; no clear D. This CDR3 region has 14 residues. Trimming took off 6 bases at V and 3 bases at J, with 14 bases between the two ends. Germline-derived CDR1 and CDR2 are DFQATT and SNEGSKA (reference sequence). The CDR3 here is CSAPRLRDTGELFF. In DNA, the CDR3 is TGCAGTGCCCCCCGGCTACGGGACACCGGGGAGCTGTTTTTT.

The CDR3 loop is CASSLSGGYTF. The CDR3 bases are TGTGCCAGCAGTCTGTCTGGAGGCTACACCTTC. V is TRBV6-2 or TRBV6-3 and J is TRBJ1-2; unclear D gene. This CDR3 is built from 11 residues. CDR1 is MNHEY, CDR2 SVGEGT, per germline. V gave up 5 bases and J gave up 8 bases, with 9 bases separating them.

The V call is TRBV7-8, the J call TRBJ2-7; D is unresolved. Germline V gives CDR1 SGHVS, CDR2 FQNEAQ. The CDR3 runs to 14 residues. Trimming removed 4 bases from V and 7 bases from J, with 17 bases in between. CDR3 DNA: TGTGCCAGCAGCTCCAACCTGGGAAGGGATGAGCAGTACTTC. It encodes CASSSNLGRDEQYF.

The table lists this clonotype with a count of one. This rearrangement joins TRBV30 to TRBJ1-2, with D perhaps TRBD1 (5 bases). Germline loops: CDR1 GTSNPN, CDR2 SVGIG (reference sequence). This CDR3 has 14 amino acids. V was pared by 2 bases and J by 5 bases, with 15 bases between. The chain's CDR3 is CAWSLPTQEYGYTF. CDR3 coding DNA: TGTGCCTGGAGTCTTCCGACACAGGAGTATGGCTACACCTTC.

The DNA for the CDR3 is TGCAGCGTTGGGTCTTCTGATCCCTACACTGAAGCTTTCTTT. Residues: CSVGSSDPYTEAFF. The chain links TRBV29-1 to TRBJ1-1; D uncertain. CDR3 size: 14 residues. Germline V gene sequence: CDR1 SQVTM, CDR2 ANQGSEA. V was pared by 4 bases and J by 3 bases, with 15 bases between.

This sequence joins TRBV11-2 and TRBJ2-7; D is ambiguous. The CDR3 totals 13 residues. Looked up from germline, CDR1 is SGHAT and CDR2 is FQNNGV. V lost 5 bases to trimming and J lost 2 bases, with 10 bases between them. The CDR3: CASSPDAAYEQYF. The CDR3, as DNA: TGTGCCAGCAGCCCGGACGCCGCCTACGAGCAGTACTTC. Complete variable domain (other parts from reference TRBV11-2 and TRBJ2-7): EAGVAQSPRYKIIEKRQSVAFWCNPISGHATLYWYQQILGQGPKLLIQFQNNGVVDDSQLPKDRFSAERLKGVDSTLKIQPAKLEDSAVYLCASSPDAAYEQYFGPGTRLTVT.

V usage is TRBV29-1 and J usage is TRBJ2-1; D is unclear. V lost 6 bases, J lost 2 bases, and 8 bases lay in between. The CDR3 runs 12 residues. CDR1 and CDR2 (germline): SQVTM, ANQGSEA. CDR3 nucleotide sequence: TGCAGCGTCCTCCGGGCCTACAATGAGCAGTTCTTC. This gives the protein CSVLRAYNEQFF.

This chain joins TRBV30 and TRBJ1-5; D may be TRBD1 (6 bases). V lost 6 bases to trimming and J lost 5 bases, with 14 bases between them. The germline gives CDR1 GTSNPN, CDR2 SVGIG (reference sequence). CDR3 length: 13 amino acids. The CDR3, as DNA: TGTGCCTGCTCACAGGGAAGTGATCAGCCCCAGCATTTT. It yields the protein CACSQGSDQPQHF.